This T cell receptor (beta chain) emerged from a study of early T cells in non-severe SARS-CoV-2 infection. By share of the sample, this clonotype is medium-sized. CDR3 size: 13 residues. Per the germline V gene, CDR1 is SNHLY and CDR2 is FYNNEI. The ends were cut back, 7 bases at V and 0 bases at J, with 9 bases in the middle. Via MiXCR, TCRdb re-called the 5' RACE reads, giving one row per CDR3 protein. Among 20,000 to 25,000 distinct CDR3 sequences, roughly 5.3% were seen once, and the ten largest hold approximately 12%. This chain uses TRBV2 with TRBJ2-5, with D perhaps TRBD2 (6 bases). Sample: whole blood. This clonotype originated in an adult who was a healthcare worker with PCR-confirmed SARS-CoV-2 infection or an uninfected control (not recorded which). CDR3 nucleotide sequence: TGTGCCAGCACCTGGGACTACCAAGAGACCCAGTACTTC. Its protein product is CASTWDYQETQYF.